This paragraph reports one T cell receptor (beta chain). The antigen remains undetermined. Germline CDR1 DFQATT, CDR2 SNEGSKA (reference sequence). CDR3 length equals 13 residues. V was clipped by 4 bases and J by 4 bases, with 10 bases between them. This sample is part of a study of response to subunit inactivated influenza vaccine. Study-level results: Few additional T cells are recruited per seasonal influenza vaccination, authors suggested.

A single record per CDR3 protein comes from TCRdb applying MiXCR to the RT-PCR reads. Of 800,000 to 1,000,000 distinct CDR3 sequences in the sample, 21% are singletons; the top ten hold around 9.6%. This chain connects TRBV20-1 to TRBJ2-2, with D possibly TRBD2 on 6 matching bases. This material consisted of PBMCs from blood, taken roughly 5 days after vaccination. The origin of this receptor is a man between 50 and 59 years old who received an inactivated influenza vaccine. The CDR3 spells CSAMSGVTGELFF. CDR3 sequence (DNA): TGCAGTGCTATGTCGGGAGTCACCGGGGAGCTGTTTTTT.